The clone carrying this TCR beta chain came up many times. Its target is unknown. This entry belongs to a study of Graves' ophthalmopathy and Graves' hyperthyroidism. Study as a whole: Blood was drawn at initial diagnosis, before any treatment. General study findings and limits: Most clonotypes expanded in thyroid above 0.001 frequency were present in blood too. At roughly 67% sensitivity and 72.22% specificity, the model predicted progression of the ophthalmopathy.

RNA transcripts were the source from which TCR beta CDR3 regions were amplified. HTBI-primed RT-PCR formed the first round, and a multiplex PCR formed the second. A single record per CDR3 protein comes from TCRdb applying MiXCR to the multiplex PCR reads. Counted here are about 180,000 distinct CDR3 sequences, 30% to 45% occurring once; the ten biggest clones make up 5.8%. CDR3 length: 12 residues. Deletions cut 1 base from V and 6 bases from J, with 7 bases between. PBMCs were isolated by Ficoll-Paque density gradient centrifugation, using about 9.5 ml of fresh peripheral blood as the starting material.

V gene TRBV12-3 or TRBV12-4 combines with J gene TRBJ2-7; no clear D. The specimen was peripheral blood. This TCR was sampled from a middle-aged woman with Graves' ophthalmopathy. CDR3 sequence (DNA): TGTGCCAGCAGTTTAGGGTTTGGCGAGCAGTACTTC. Translating it yields CASSLGFGEQYF.